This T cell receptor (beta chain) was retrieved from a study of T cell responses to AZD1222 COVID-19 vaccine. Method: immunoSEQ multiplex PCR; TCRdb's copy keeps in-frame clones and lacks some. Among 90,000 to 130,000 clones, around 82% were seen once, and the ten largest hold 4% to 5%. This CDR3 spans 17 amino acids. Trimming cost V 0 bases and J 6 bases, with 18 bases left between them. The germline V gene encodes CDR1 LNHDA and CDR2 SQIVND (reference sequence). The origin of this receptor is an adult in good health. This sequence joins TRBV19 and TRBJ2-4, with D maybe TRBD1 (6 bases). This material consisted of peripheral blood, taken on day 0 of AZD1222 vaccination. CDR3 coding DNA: TGTGCCAGTAGTATAGAAGGGGGTCTCGGGGTAAGAAACATTCAGTACTTC. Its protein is CASSIEGGLGVRNIQYF.